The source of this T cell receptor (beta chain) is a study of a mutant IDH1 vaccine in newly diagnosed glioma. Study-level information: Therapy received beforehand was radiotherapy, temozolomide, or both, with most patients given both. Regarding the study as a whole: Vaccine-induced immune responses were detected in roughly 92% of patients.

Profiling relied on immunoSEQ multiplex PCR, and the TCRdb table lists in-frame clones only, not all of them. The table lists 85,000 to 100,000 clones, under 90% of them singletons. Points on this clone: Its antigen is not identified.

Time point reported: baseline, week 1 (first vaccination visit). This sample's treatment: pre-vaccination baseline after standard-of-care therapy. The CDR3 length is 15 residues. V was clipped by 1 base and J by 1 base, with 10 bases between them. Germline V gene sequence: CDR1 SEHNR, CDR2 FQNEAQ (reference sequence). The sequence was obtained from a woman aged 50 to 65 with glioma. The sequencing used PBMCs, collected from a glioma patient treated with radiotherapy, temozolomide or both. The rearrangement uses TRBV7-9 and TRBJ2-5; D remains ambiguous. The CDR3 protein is CASSLGQTFQETQYF. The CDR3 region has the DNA TGTGCCAGCAGCTTAGGGCAGACTTTCCAAGAGACCCAGTACTTC.